Presented here are 11 T cell receptor beta chains from one specimen sequenced in a study of long-term antiretroviral therapy in people with HIV (dated by TCRdb to between 2021 and 2023). Sequencing of the TRB variable region was done with the immunoSEQ hsTCRB v3.0 assay at survey level resolution. Sourced from immuneACCESS, this table was stored by TCRdb with only in-frame sequences that have V and J called. A share of the clones is absent; for the studies checked, an unresolved V gene accounts for under half, and the remainder has no known explanation. Present in this sample are around 25,000 clones, approximately 88% of which were seen just once. The top ten constitute roughly 8.9% of the sample. This material consisted of unsorted PBMCs, taken 1.8 years before starting antiretroviral therapy. The receptors derive from a man aged 50 to 59 with HIV.

Points on this clone: The sample has other DNA sequences that encode this CDR3 too. This chain uses TRBV7-2 with TRBJ2-7, with 8 bases aligning to TRBD1. This CDR3 has 13 residues. Trimming at V came to 5 bases and at J to 2 bases, leaving 2 bases not matched to a gene. The germline CDR1 and CDR2 sequences are SGHTA and FQGNSA. CDR3 DNA: TGTGCCAGCAGCCCGGACAGGGCCTACGAGCAGTACTTC. Residues: CASSPDRAYEQYF.

V gene TRBV7-3 combines with J gene TRBJ2-6; D is unresolved. In germline, CDR1 is SGHTA, CDR2 FQGTGA. CDR3 length: 17 amino acids. V lost 5 bases and J 4 bases, leaving 18 bases between the germline ends. This CDR3 reads CASSLNSPGSGANVLTF. DNA for the CDR3: TGTGCCAGCAGCCTCAACTCTCCTGGTTCGGGGGCCAACGTCCTGACTTTC.

The chain links TRBV6-1 to TRBJ2-7; the D gene is possibly TRBD1 (6 bases). CDR1 and CDR2 from the germline V gene are MNHNS and SASEGT. Trimming left V 1 base short and J 3 bases short, with 7 bases between. This CDR3 is built from 13 residues. CDR3 DNA: TGTGCCAGCAGTGAAGTGGACAGCTACGAGCAGTACTTC. It translates to CASSEVDSYEQYF.

The chain combines TRBV28 with TRBJ1-2, with D perhaps matching TRBD1 (6 bases). Germline CDR1 reads MDHEN; CDR2 reads SYDVKM. Trimming took 10 bases from V and 4 from J, leaving 34 bases between them. The CDR3 sequence is 19 residues long. CDR3 residues: CATRPARAALDSSIYGYTF. In DNA form, the CDR3 reads TGTGCCACCAGACCAGCTCGTGCAGCCTTGGACAGTAGCATCTATGGCTACACCTTC.

V gene TRBV6-1 combines with J gene TRBJ2-1; D call uncertain. The CDR3 extends over 13 amino acids. V lost 4 bases and J 5 bases, leaving 9 bases between the germline ends. Germline-derived CDR1 and CDR2 are MNHNS and SASEGT. The CDR3 DNA follows: TGTGCCAGCAGTGTTCGGCCAAACAATGAGCAGTTCTTC. Residues: CASSVRPNNEQFF.

The CDR3 nucleotides read TGCGCCAGCAGCTTGGTGCCAGAGACCCAGTACTTC. Its translation: CASSLVPETQYF. This sequence joins TRBV5-1 and TRBJ2-5, with D unresolved. The CDR3 runs 12 residues. The germline gives CDR1 SGHRS, CDR2 YFSETQ. Trimming removed 0 bases from V and 4 bases from J, with 4 bases in between.

The gene calls are TRBV27 and TRBJ1-2; tentatively, D is TRBD1 (6 bases). In germline, CDR1 is MNHEY, CDR2 SMNVEV (reference sequence). There are 13 residues in the CDR3. V was pared by 5 bases and J by 2 bases, with 9 bases between. The CDR3, as DNA: TGTGCCAGCAGTCCCCAGGGGAACTATGGCTACACCTTC. This sequence encodes CASSPQGNYGYTF.

The V call is TRBV27, the J call TRBJ2-5; possible D gene TRBD1, 5 bases. Germline V lookup: CDR1 MNHEY, CDR2 SMNVEV (reference sequence). The CDR3 length is 13 residues. The germline V and J ends were trimmed by 5 bases and 2 bases, with 9 bases remaining between them. Here the CDR3 DNA reads TGTGCCAGCAGTAGAGACAGACAAGAGACCCAGTACTTC. Its translation is CASSRDRQETQYF.

The chain recombines TRBV19 with TRBJ1-6; D remains ambiguous. Germline-derived CDR1 and CDR2 are LNHDA and SQIVND (reference sequence). Trimming shortened V by 3 bases and J by 9 bases, and 15 bases separated the two germline ends. The CDR3 is 15 amino acids. CDR3 amino acids: CASSIAVARASPLHF. CDR3 nucleotide sequence: TGTGCCAGTAGTATCGCGGTGGCACGGGCTTCACCCCTCCACTTT.

This sequence joins TRBV7-3 and TRBJ1-5; D may be TRBD1 (5 bases). Trimming left V 1 base short and J 4 bases short, with 11 bases between. This CDR3 spans 15 amino acids. The germline gives CDR1 SGHTA, CDR2 FQGTGA. The CDR3 sequence: CASSLSGTANQPQHF. The CDR3 DNA sequence: TGTGCCAGCAGCTTAAGCGGGACGGCAAATCAGCCCCAGCATTTT.

The V call is TRBV25-1, the J call TRBJ1-2; D is unclear. Germline V gene lookup returns CDR1 MGHDK and CDR2 SYGVNS. The CDR3 totals 13 residues. The V gene lost 9 bases and the J gene lost 3 bases, with 14 bases spanning the gap. This CDR3 is CASTSGSYYGYTF. The DNA for the CDR3 is TGTGCCAGTACCTCGGGTTCCTACTATGGCTACACCTTC.